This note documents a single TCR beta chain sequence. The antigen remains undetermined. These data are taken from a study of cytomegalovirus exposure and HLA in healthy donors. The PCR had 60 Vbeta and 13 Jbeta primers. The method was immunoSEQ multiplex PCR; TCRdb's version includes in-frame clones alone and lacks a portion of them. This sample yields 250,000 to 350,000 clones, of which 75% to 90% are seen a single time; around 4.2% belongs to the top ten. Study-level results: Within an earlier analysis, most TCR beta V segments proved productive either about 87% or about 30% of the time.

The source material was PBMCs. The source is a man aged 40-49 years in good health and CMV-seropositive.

The CDR3, as DNA: TGTGCCAGCAGTTTGCAGGGGGCGGGGACCGGGGAGCTGTTTTTT. Amino acid sequence: CASSLQGAGTGELFF. This sequence joins TRBV27 and TRBJ2-2; 8 nucleotides align to TRBD1. Looked up from germline, CDR1 is MNHEY and CDR2 is SMNVEV (reference sequence). CDR3 length: 15 amino acids. V shed 3 bases, J shed 5 bases, and the junction held 5 bases outside the gene matches.